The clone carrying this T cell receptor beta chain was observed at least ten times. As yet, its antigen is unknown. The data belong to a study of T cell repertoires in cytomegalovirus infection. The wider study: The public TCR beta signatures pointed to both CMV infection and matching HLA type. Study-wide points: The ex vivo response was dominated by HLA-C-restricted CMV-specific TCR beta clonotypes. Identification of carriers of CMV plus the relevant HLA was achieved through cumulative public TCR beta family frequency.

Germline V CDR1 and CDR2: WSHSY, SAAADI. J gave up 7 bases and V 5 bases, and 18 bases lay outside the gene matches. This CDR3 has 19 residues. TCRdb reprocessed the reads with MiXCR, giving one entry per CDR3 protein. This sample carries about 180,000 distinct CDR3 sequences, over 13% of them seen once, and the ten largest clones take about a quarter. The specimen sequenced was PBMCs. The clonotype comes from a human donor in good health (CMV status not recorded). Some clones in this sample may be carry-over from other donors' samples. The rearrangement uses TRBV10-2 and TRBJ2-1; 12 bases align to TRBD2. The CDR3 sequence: CASSTPGLAGLISTNEQFF. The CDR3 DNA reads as TGCGCCAGCAGTACTCCGGGACTAGCGGGCCTCATTTCCACGAATGAGCAGTTCTTC.